The present T cell receptor (beta chain) was sequenced within a study of T cell responses to AZD1222 COVID-19 vaccine. Some clones are missing from TCRdb's copy, which holds only in-frame ones; the method was immunoSEQ multiplex PCR. The repertoire holds about 76,000 clones, with 60% to 85% as singletons. V shed 10 bases, J shed 6 bases, and the junction held 4 bases outside the gene matches. This CDR3 is 13 amino acids long. Looked up from germline, CDR1 is SNHLY and CDR2 is FYNNEI. This sequence joins TRBV2 and TRBJ2-1; TRBD2 agrees at 12 bases. The sample consisted of peripheral blood, taken 28 days after the second dose of the MenACWY control vaccine. The receptor's source is an adult who received the MenACWY meningococcal vaccine as a control. This CDR3 reads CATGTSGFNEQFF. For the CDR3, the DNA is TGTGCCACGGGGACTAGCGGGTTCAATGAGCAGTTCTTC.